A selection of T cell receptor beta chains follows, all from one sample in a study of blood T cell repertoires in COVID-19. The method was immunoSEQ multiplex PCR; TCRdb's version includes in-frame clones alone and lacks a portion of them. The data hold 220,000 or so clones, with approximately 81% observed a single time. The specimen was peripheral blood. These receptors were collected from a woman aged 55 to 70 who had recovered from COVID-19. The CDR3 runs from the conserved cysteine through the conserved F or W. The D gene is left open where the match is weak. The listing skips clone size in some rows; elsewhere it reads once, few, many or a size class.

length: 13; D: NA; V: TRBV5-5; size: NA; J: TRBJ1-1; DNA: TGTGCCAGCAGCTTGGGGGGGGTCCCTGAAGCTTTCTTT; CDR3: CASSLGGVPEAFF
length: 14; D: NA; V: TRBV5-1; size: NA; J: TRBJ2-5; DNA: TGCGCCAGCAGCTTGGGGCCCTCAGGAGAGACCCAGTACTTC; CDR3: CASSLGPSGETQYF
length: 15; D: NA; V: TRBV2; size: NA; J: TRBJ1-5; DNA: TGTGCCAGCAGTGAATCGGTATATAGCAATCAGCCCCAGCATTTT; CDR3: CASSESVYSNQPQHF
length: 13; D: NA; V: TRBV7-9; size: NA; J: TRBJ2-7; DNA: TGTGCCAGCAGCTTAGCGAGGGTCAACGAGCAGTACTTC; CDR3: CASSLARVNEQYF
length: 13; D: NA; V: TRBV7-6; size: NA; J: TRBJ2-7; DNA: TGTGCCAGCAGCCTTCCTCGGGGGAGCGAGCAGTACTTC; CDR3: CASSLPRGSEQYF
length: 19; D: TRBD2; V: TRBV4-3; size: NA; J: TRBJ2-1; DNA: TGCGCCAGCAGCCAAGATGGTGGGCTAGCGGGTTACCCCTACAATGAGCAGTTCTTC; CDR3: CASSQDGGLAGYPYNEQFF
length: 15; D: TRBD1; V: TRBV7-9; size: NA; J: TRBJ1-2; DNA: TGTGCCAGCAGCGCCCCGGGACAGGGATTGAATGGCTACACCTTC; CDR3: CASSAPGQGLNGYTF
length: 15; D: TRBD1; V: TRBV5-1; size: NA; J: TRBJ2-3; DNA: TGCGCCAGCAGCCGGACAGGGGAACGCACAGATACGCAGTATTTT; CDR3: CASSRTGERTDTQYF
length: 14; D: NA; V: TRBV7-6; size: NA; J: TRBJ2-5; DNA: TGTGCCAGCAGCTTGACTAGGGTGGCGGAGACCCAGTACTTC; CDR3: CASSLTRVAETQYF
length: 16; D: NA; V: TRBV9; size: NA; J: TRBJ1-1; DNA: TGTGCCAGCAGCGTAGGACAGAGCCTCATGAACACTGAAGCTTTCTTT; CDR3: CASSVGQSLMNTEAFF
length: 10; D: NA; V: TRBV29-1; size: NA; J: TRBJ1-1; DNA: TGCAGCGTGAGGAAGACTGAAGCTTTCTTT; CDR3: CSVRKTEAFF
length: 15; D: NA; V: TRBV5-4; size: NA; J: TRBJ2-7; DNA: TGTGCCAGCAGCCGAAAGGGGGATACCTCCTACGAGCAGTACTTC; CDR3: CASSRKGDTSYEQYF
length: 17; D: TRBD2; V: TRBV10-3; size: NA; J: TRBJ2-2; DNA: TGTGCCATCAGTGAGAGACCGGGACTAACAAACACCGGGGAGCTGTTTTTT; CDR3: CAISERPGLTNTGELFF
length: 15; D: NA; V: TRBV11-2; size: NA; J: TRBJ1-5; DNA: TGTGCCAGCAGCTTAGAGGTAGGGAGGAACCAGCCCCAGCATTTT; CDR3: CASSLEVGRNQPQHF
length: 13; D: NA; V: TRBV10-3; size: NA; J: TRBJ2-7; DNA: TGTGCCATCAGCCCCGAGGGGGCGGGGGAGCAGTACTTC; CDR3: CAISPEGAGEQYF
length: 14; D: NA; V: TRBV5-4; size: NA; J: TRBJ1-2; DNA: TGTGCCAGCAGCTTGAGAGCAGGTTACTATGGCTACACCTTC; CDR3: CASSLRAGYYGYTF
length: 15; D: TRBD2; V: TRBV2; size: NA; J: TRBJ2-5; DNA: TGTGCCAGCCGCGGACTAGCGGGGGGGCCGGGGACCCAGTACTTC; CDR3: CASRGLAGGPGTQYF
length: 15; D: TRBD2; V: TRBV4-3; size: NA; J: TRBJ2-7; DNA: TGCGCCAGCAGCCAAGCTAGGACTAGCGGACACGAGCAGTACTTC; CDR3: CASSQARTSGHEQYF
length: 15; D: NA; V: TRBV6-5; size: NA; J: TRBJ1-2; DNA: TGTGCCAGCAGTTACGGCGGAGGGGATCTTGTGGGCTACACCTTC; CDR3: CASSYGGGDLVGYTF
length: 14; D: TRBD2; V: TRBV5-4; size: NA; J: TRBJ2-5; DNA: TGTGCCAGCAATGGGGGGGGAAACCAAGAGACCCAGTACTTC; CDR3: CASNGGGNQETQYF
length: 16; D: TRBD1; V: TRBV19; size: NA; J: TRBJ1-2; DNA: TGTGCCAGTAGTACGGGGACAGGGCAATACCTCTATGGCTACACCTTC; CDR3: CASSTGTGQYLYGYTF
length: 16; D: NA; V: TRBV5-4; size: NA; J: TRBJ1-6; DNA: TGTGCCAGCAGCCCAGGTCGGTGGCAGGGAAATTCACCCCTCCACTTT; CDR3: CASSPGRWQGNSPLHF
length: 16; D: TRBD2; V: TRBV7-6; size: NA; J: TRBJ2-6; DNA: TGTGCCAGCAGCTCGAATGGGGGGGCTGGGGCCAACGTCCTGACTTTC; CDR3: CASSSNGGAGANVLTF
length: 16; D: NA; V: TRBV4-1; size: NA; J: TRBJ1-1; DNA: TGCGCCAGCAGCCAAGGGCCGGGGGTCGGGAACACTGAAGCTTTCTTT; CDR3: CASSQGPGVGNTEAFF
length: 15; D: TRBD2; V: TRBV13; size: few; J: TRBJ2-7; DNA: TGTGCCAGCAGCTTAAGCCTAGCGGGGGCCTACGAGCAGTACTTC; CDR3: CASSLSLAGAYEQYF
length: 14; D: NA; V: TRBV2; size: NA; J: TRBJ1-6; DNA: TGTGCCAGCTCACCCAGGGGAATGGCTTCACCCCTCCACTTT; CDR3: CASSPRGMASPLHF
length: 15; D: NA; V: TRBV4-1; size: NA; J: TRBJ2-3; DNA: TGCGCCAGCAGCCAAGCGGGGGTGCCCCCAGATACGCAGTATTTT; CDR3: CASSQAGVPPDTQYF
length: 13; D: NA; V: TRBV27; size: NA; J: TRBJ2-3; DNA: TGTGCCAGCCGGAGGGTTGGCACAGATACGCAGTATTTT; CDR3: CASRRVGTDTQYF
length: 14; D: NA; V: TRBV18; size: NA; J: TRBJ2-1; DNA: TGTGCCAGCTCTCTGGACTTCACGAACAATGAGCAGTTCTTC; CDR3: CASSLDFTNNEQFF
length: 18; D: NA; V: TRBV7-9; size: NA; J: TRBJ1-4; DNA: TGTGCCAGCAGCCCATGGTGGGGCCCCCAAGCAACTAATGAAAAACTGTTTTTT; CDR3: CASSPWWGPQATNEKLFF
length: 16; D: TRBD2; V: TRBV18; size: few; J: TRBJ2-3; DNA: TGTGCCAGCTCCCCCGGGACTAGCGGGGACACAGATACGCAGTATTTT; CDR3: CASSPGTSGDTDTQYF
length: 14; D: TRBD1; V: TRBV29-1; size: NA; J: TRBJ1-2; DNA: TGCAGCGTTGGACCCGGGACAGGAGACTATGGCTACACCTTC; CDR3: CSVGPGTGDYGYTF
length: 15; D: NA; V: TRBV11-2; size: NA; J: TRBJ1-2; DNA: TGTGCCAGCAGCTTAGTTCGCAGGTCCTACTATGGCTACACCTTC; CDR3: CASSLVRRSYYGYTF
length: 16; D: TRBD2; V: TRBV5-1; size: NA; J: TRBJ2-3; DNA: TGCGCCAGCAGCCTTCCCCTAGCGGGGGGCACAGATACGCAGTATTTT; CDR3: CASSLPLAGGTDTQYF
length: 12; D: NA; V: TRBV19; size: NA; J: TRBJ1-2; DNA: TGTGCCAGTAGTATAGGGGCAACAGGCTACACCTTC; CDR3: CASSIGATGYTF
length: 15; D: TRBD1; V: TRBV3-1/TRBV3-2; size: NA; J: TRBJ2-1; DNA: TGTGCCAGCAGCCGTTGGGGAGACAGGGTTCATGAGCAGTTCTTC; CDR3: CASSRWGDRVHEQFF
length: 12; D: NA; V: TRBV27; size: few; J: TRBJ2-3; DNA: TGTGCCAGCAGTTCCAACACAGATACGCAGTATTTT; CDR3: CASSSNTDTQYF
length: 16; D: TRBD1; V: TRBV24-1; size: NA; J: TRBJ2-3; DNA: TGTGCCACCAGTGATGCCGGGACAGGGAATTTCGATACGCAGTATTTT; CDR3: CATSDAGTGNFDTQYF
length: 17; D: TRBD1; V: TRBV4-1; size: few; J: TRBJ1-1; DNA: TGCGCCAGCAGCCAAGGACTCCGCACAGGGGGGCGAACTGAAGCTTTCTTT; CDR3: CASSQGLRTGGRTEAFF
length: 15; D: TRBD1; V: TRBV5-1; size: NA; J: TRBJ2-1; DNA: TGCGCCAGCACCATAGGGGACAGCTCCTACAATGAGCAGTTCTTC; CDR3: CASTIGDSSYNEQFF
length: 15; D: TRBD2; V: TRBV5-1; size: NA; J: TRBJ2-7; DNA: TGCGCCAGCAGCTTAGCGGGGGAGAACCACTACGAGCAGTACTTC; CDR3: CASSLAGENHYEQYF
length: 14; D: NA; V: TRBV7-9; size: few; J: TRBJ1-2; DNA: TGTGCCAGCAGCTCTCAGGGCCTAAACTATGGCTACACCTTC; CDR3: CASSSQGLNYGYTF
length: 15; D: NA; V: TRBV18; size: NA; J: TRBJ1-2; DNA: TGTGCCAGCTCACTACAGGGATGGCAGTCCTATGGCTACACCTTC; CDR3: CASSLQGWQSYGYTF
length: 15; D: TRBD1; V: TRBV7-8; size: NA; J: TRBJ1-1; DNA: TGTGCCAGCAGCTCCTACAGGGGGCAAGGCACTGAAGCTTTCTTT; CDR3: CASSSYRGQGTEAFF
length: 16; D: TRBD2; V: TRBV5-6; size: once; J: TRBJ2-5; DNA: TGTGCCAGCAGCTTGCGGGTTAGCGGGGGGGCTGAGACCCAGTACTTC; CDR3: CASSLRVSGGAETQYF
length: 17; D: TRBD1; V: TRBV7-9; size: NA; J: TRBJ1-1; DNA: TGTGCCAGCAGCTTAGTGGGCAGGGGGCGCTTGGACACTGAAGCTTTCTTT; CDR3: CASSLVGRGRLDTEAFF